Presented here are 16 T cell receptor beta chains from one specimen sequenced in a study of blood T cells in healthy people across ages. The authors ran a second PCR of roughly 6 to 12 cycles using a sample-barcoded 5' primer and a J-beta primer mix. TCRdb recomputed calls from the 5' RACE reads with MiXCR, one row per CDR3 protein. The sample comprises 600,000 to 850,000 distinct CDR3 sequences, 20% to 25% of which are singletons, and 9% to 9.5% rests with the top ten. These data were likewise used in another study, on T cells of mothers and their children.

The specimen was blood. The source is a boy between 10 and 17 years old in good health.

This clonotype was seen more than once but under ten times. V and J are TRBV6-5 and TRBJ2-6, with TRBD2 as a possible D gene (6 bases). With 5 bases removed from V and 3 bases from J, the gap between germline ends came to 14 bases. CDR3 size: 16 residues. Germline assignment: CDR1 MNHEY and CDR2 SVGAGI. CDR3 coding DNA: TGTGCCAGCAGTCACCTTTGGGGGGTTGGGGCCAACGTCCTGACTTTC. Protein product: CASSHLWGVGANVLTF.

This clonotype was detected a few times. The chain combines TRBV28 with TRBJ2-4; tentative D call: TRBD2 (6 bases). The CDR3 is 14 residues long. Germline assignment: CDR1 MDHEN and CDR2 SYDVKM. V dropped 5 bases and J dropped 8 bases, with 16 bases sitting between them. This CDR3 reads CASSPRRTGDIQYF. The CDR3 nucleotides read TGTGCCAGCAGTCCCCGGCGTACGGGGGACATTCAGTACTTC.

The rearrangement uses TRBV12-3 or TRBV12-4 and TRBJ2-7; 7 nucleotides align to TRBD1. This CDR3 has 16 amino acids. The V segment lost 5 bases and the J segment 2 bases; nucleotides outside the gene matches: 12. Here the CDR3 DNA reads TGTGCCAGCAGTCCTTCGACAGGGTATATTACCTACGAGCAGTACTTC. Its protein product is CASSPSTGYITYEQYF.

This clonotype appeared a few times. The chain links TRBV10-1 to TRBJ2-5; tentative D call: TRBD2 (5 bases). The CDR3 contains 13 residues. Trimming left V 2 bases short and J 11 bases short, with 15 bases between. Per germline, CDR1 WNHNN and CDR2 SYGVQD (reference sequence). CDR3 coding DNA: TGCGCCAGCAGTGAGGGACTTTACAATGAGCAGTACTTC. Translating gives CASSEGLYNEQYF.

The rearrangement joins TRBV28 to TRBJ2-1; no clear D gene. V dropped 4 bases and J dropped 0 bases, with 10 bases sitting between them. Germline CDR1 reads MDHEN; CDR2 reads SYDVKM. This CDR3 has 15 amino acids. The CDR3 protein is CASSYLLSSYNEQFF. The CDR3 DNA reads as TGTGCCAGCAGTTACCTATTGAGCTCCTACAATGAGCAGTTCTTC.

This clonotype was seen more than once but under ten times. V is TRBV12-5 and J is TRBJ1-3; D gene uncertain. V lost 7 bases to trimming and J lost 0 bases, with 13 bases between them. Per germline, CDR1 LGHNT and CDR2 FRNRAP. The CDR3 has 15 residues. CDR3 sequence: CASAPPPVSGNTIYF. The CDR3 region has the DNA TGTGCTAGTGCACCGCCTCCCGTCTCTGGAAACACCATATATTTT.

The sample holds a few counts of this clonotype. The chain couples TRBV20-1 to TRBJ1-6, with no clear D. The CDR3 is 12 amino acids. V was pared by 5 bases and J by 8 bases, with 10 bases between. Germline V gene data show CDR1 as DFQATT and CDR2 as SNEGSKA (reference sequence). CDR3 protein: CSAFGSDSPLHF. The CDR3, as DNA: TGCAGTGCTTTCGGCTCTGATTCACCCCTCCACTTT.

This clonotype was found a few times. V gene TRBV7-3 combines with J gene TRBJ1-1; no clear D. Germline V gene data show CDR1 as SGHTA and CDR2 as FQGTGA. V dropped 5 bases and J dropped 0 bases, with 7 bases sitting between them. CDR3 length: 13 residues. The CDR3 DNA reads TGTGCCAGCAGCATATGGATGAACACTGAAGCTTTCTTT. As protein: CASSIWMNTEAFF.

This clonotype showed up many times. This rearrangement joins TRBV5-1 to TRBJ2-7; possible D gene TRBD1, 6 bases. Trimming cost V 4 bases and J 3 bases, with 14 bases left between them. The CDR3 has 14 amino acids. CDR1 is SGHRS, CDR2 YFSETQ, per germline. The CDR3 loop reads CASSAQGFDYEQYF. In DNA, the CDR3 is TGCGCCAGCAGCGCTCAGGGGTTCGACTACGAGCAGTACTTC.

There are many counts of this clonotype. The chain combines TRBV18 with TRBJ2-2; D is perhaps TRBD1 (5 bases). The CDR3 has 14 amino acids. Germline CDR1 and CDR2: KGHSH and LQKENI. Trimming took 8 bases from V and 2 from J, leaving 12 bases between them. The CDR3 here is CASSPDSNTGELFF. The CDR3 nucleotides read TGTGCCAGCAGCCCAGACAGCAACACCGGGGAGCTGTTTTTT.

The CDR3: CAAGFSGIGETQYF. CDR3 nucleotides: TGTGCCGCCGGGTTTTCTGGGATCGGGGAGACCCAGTACTTC. The rearrangement uses TRBV27 and TRBJ2-5; D is uncertain. The V gene's germline CDR1 is MNHEY and CDR2 SMNVEV (reference sequence). The germline V and J ends were trimmed by 11 bases and 5 bases, with 21 bases remaining between them. The CDR3 runs to 14 residues.

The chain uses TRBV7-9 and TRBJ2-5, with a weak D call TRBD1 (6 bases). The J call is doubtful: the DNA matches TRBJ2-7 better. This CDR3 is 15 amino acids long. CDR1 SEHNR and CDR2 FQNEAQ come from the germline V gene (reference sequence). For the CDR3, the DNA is TGTGCCAGCAGCGATTACGGGACACCACGGGGCGAGCAGTACTTC. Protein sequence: CASSDYGTPRGEQYF.

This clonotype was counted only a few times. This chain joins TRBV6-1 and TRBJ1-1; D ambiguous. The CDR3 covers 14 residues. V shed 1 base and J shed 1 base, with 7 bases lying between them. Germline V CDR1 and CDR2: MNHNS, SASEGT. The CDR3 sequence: CASSEGWGNTEAFF. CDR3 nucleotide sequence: TGTGCCAGCAGTGAAGGGTGGGGGAACACTGAAGCTTTCTTT.

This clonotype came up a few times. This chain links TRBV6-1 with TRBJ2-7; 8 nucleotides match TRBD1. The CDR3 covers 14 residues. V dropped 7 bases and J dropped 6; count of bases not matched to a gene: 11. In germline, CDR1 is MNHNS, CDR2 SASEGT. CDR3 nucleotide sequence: TGTGCCAGCACCCAGGGGGCAGGGCCGGTCGAGCAGTACTTC. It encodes CASTQGAGPVEQYF.

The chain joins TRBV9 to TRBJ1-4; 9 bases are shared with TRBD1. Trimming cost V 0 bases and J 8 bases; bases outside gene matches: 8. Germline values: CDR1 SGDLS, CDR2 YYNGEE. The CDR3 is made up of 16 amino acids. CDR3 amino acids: CASSVGTGAVEEKLFF. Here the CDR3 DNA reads TGTGCCAGCAGCGTAGGGACAGGGGCCGTCGAAGAAAAACTGTTTTTT.

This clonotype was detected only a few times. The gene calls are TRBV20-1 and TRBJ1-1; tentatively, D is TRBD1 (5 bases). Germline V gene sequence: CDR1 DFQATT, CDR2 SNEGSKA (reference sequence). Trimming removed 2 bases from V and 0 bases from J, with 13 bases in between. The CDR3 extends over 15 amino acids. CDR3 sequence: CSARRQGVLNTEAFF. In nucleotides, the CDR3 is TGCAGTGCTAGAAGGCAGGGAGTTTTGAACACTGAAGCTTTCTTT.